A single sample is the source of the 7 T cell receptor beta chains below, sequenced in a study of cytomegalovirus exposure and HLA in healthy donors. The PCR employed 60 Vbeta primers together with 13 Jbeta primers. The protocol was immunoSEQ multiplex PCR, while the TCRdb copy is restricted to in-frame clones and leaves out a portion. The sample contains over 200,000 clones, around 80% of which appear only once. The sample consisted of PBMCs. These receptors all stem from a woman aged 40-49 years in good health and CMV-seronegative.

The chain combines TRBV13 with TRBJ2-7; 7 positions agree with TRBD1. CDR3 length equals 14 residues. V lost 6 bases, J lost 6 bases, and 11 bases stayed unmatched. CDR1 and CDR2 (germline): PRHDT, FYEKMQ (reference sequence). The CDR3 is CASSYAGGNGEQYF. As DNA, the CDR3 is TGTGCCAGCAGTTACGCAGGGGGAAATGGCGAGCAGTACTTC.

This chain connects TRBV4-1 to TRBJ1-2; D gene unclear. The germline CDR1 and CDR2 sequences are MGHRA and YSYEKL. This CDR3 spans 14 amino acids. V gave up 1 base and J gave up 8 bases, with 14 bases separating them. The CDR3: CASSQGTGLRGYTF. The CDR3 nucleotides are TGCGCCAGCAGCCAAGGAACCGGGTTGAGGGGCTACACCTTC.

V is TRBV27 and J is TRBJ1-2, with TRBD1 as a possible D gene (6 bases). The CDR3 is made up of 15 amino acids. The V and J ends lost 2 bases and 4 bases respectively, with 14 bases between them. Germline CDR1 and CDR2: MNHEY and SMNVEV (reference sequence). The CDR3 bases are TGTGCCAGCAGTTTAAGGGCAGGGGCTTCCTATGGCTACACCTTC. Translation gives CASSLRAGASYGYTF.

J is TRBJ2-3 and V is TRBV7-2; TRBD2 matches at 7 bases. Germline CDR1 and CDR2: SGHTA and FQGNSA. The CDR3 is 16 amino acids. The V gene end was trimmed by 5 bases and the J gene end by 6 bases; junction bases not matched to a gene: 14. The CDR3: CASSLLSGEGSDTQYF. CDR3 DNA: TGTGCCAGCAGCCTCCTGAGCGGGGAAGGGTCGGATACGCAGTATTTT.

In nucleotides, the CDR3 is TGCGCCAGCAGCTGGGTCCGGGACAGGGGGCAGATTAACTATGGCTACACCTTC. This encodes CASSWVRDRGQINYGYTF. This rearrangement joins TRBV5-1 to TRBJ1-2; 12 nucleotides match TRBD1. Germline CDR1 SGHRS, CDR2 YFSETQ. This CDR3 spans 18 amino acids. V dropped 3 bases and J dropped 1; count of bases not matched to a gene: 10.

This clone was observed a single time. The rearrangement links TRBV5-1 to TRBJ2-3; no clear D gene. CDR1 and CDR2 from the germline V gene are SGHRS and YFSETQ. The CDR3 extends over 13 amino acids. Deletions cut 1 base from V and 4 bases from J, with 7 bases between. The CDR3 sequence is CASSLFLADTQYF. For the CDR3, the DNA is TGCGCCAGCAGCTTGTTCCTCGCAGATACGCAGTATTTT.

The gene calls are TRBV5-1 and TRBJ2-7; 10 bases map to TRBD1. Per the germline V gene, CDR1 is SGHRS and CDR2 is YFSETQ. The CDR3 has 14 amino acids. J lost 9 bases, V lost 4 bases, and 10 bases had no gene match. The DNA of the CDR3 is TGCGCCAGCAGCCCAGGGACAGGGGCCTTGGTGCAGTACTTC. Its protein is CASSPGTGALVQYF. The full variable domain, rest sourced from reference TRBV5-1 and TRBJ2-7, is KAGVTQTPRYLIKTRGQQVTLSCSPISGHRSVSWYQQTPGQGLQFLFEYFSETQRNKGNFPGRFSGRQFSNSRSEMNVSTLELGDSALYLCASSPGTGALVQYFGPGTRLTVT.